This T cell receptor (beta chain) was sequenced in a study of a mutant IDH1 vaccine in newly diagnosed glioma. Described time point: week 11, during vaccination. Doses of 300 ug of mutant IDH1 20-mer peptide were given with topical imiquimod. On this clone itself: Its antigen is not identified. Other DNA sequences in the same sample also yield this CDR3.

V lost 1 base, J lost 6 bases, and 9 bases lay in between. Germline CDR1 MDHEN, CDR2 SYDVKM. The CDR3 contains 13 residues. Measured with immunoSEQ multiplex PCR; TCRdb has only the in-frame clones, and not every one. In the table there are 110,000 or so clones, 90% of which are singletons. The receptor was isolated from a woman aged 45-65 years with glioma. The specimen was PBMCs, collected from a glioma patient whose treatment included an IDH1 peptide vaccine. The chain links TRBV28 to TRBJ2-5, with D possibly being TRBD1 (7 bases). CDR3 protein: CASSLSGGQTQYF. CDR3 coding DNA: TGTGCCAGCAGTTTATCAGGGGGGCAGACCCAGTACTTC.